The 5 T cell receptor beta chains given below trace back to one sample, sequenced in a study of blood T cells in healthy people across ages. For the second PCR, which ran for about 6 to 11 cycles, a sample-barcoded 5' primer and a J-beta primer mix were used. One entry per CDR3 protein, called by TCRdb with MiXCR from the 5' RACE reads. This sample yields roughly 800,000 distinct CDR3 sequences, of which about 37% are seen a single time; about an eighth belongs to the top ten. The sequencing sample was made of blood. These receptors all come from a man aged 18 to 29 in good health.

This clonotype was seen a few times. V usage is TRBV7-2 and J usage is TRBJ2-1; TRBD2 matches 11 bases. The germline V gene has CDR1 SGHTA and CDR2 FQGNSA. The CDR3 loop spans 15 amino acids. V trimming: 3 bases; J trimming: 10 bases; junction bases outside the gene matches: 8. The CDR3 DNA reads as TGTGCCAGCAGCTTGACTAGCGGGGACCAAGCAGAGCAGTTCTTC. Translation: CASSLTSGDQAEQFF.

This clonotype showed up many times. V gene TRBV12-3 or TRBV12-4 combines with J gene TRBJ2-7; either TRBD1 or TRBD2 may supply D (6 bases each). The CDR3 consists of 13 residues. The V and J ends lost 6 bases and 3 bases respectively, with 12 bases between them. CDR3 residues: CASSPGEDYEQYF. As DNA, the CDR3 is TGTGCCAGCAGCCCAGGGGAGGACTACGAGCAGTACTTC.

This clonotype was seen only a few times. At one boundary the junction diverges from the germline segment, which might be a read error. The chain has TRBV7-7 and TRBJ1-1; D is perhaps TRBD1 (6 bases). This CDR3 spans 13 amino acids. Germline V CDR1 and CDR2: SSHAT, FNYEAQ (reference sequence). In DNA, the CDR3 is TGTGCTAGCAGCTTGGACAGAAGTACTGAAGCTTTCTTT. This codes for CASSLDRSTEAFF.

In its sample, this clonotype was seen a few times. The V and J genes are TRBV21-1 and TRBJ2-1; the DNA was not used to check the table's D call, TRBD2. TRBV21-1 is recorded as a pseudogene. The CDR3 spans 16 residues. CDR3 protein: CANSKVLAASYNEQFF. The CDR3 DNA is TGTGCCAACAGCAAAGTACTAGCGGCCTCCTACAATGAGCAGTTCTTC.

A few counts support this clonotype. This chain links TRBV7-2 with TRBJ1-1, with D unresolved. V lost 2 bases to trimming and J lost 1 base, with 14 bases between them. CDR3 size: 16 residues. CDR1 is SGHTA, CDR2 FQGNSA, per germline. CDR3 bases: TGTGCCAGCAGCTTAACCTTTGGACCGGGGAACACTGAAGCTTTCTTT. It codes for CASSLTFGPGNTEAFF.